The T cell receptor (beta chain) described here comes from a study of blood T cell repertoires in COVID-19. For the study at large: COVID-19 samples collected from the United States, Italy and Spain covered acute and convalescent phases. Nucleic acid was either cDNA or gDNA, and it came from T cells, B-cell-depleted T cells, or PBMCs.

In the study's own analysis: Scientists estimated how many nucleated cells there were by amplifying reference gene primers. The assay was immunoSEQ multiplex PCR, and TCRdb's table has in-frame clones only and misses some. V, J and clone size derive from that table, while D and trimming were established from the DNA sequence. Seen here are roughly 230,000 clones, 83% observed once, and the top ten hold roughly 5.5%. CDR3 size: 15 residues. Trimming cost V 3 bases and J 1 base; bases outside gene matches: 2. Germline V gives CDR1 WNHNN, CDR2 SYGVQD (reference sequence). The source of this sequence is a human donor in a cohort sampled during active COVID-19. This chain joins TRBV10-1 and TRBJ1-1; 10 bases line up with TRBD1. What was sequenced was peripheral blood. DNA of the CDR3: TGCGCCAGCAGTGAAAGGGACAGGGGGAACACTGAAGCTTTCTTT. It yields the protein CASSERDRGNTEAFF.